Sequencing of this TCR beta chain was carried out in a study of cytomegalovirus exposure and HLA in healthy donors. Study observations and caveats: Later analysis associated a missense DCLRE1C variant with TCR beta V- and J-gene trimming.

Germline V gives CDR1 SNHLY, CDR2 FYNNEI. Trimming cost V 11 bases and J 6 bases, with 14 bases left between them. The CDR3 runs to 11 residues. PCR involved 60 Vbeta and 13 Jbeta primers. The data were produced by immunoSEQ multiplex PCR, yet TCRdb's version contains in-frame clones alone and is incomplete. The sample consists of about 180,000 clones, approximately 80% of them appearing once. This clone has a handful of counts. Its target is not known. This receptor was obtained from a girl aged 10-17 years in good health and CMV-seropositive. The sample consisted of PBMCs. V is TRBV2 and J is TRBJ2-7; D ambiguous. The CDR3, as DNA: TGTGCCCGCGGAGAGTCTGGCGAGCAGTACTTC. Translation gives CARGESGEQYF.